Included here is one T cell receptor beta chain sequence, with context. This clonotype was counted at least ten times. The antigen this receptor binds is unknown. Per-base qualities were not stored, and no clone one base away is much larger. The time point label of this sample denotes: newly diagnosed GD, antithyroid drugs for less than 3 months. For both TCR sequencing and RNA sequencing, RNA was extracted from PBMCs using TRIzol. The diagnosis of Graves' disease followed American Thyroid Association guidelines. The patients came from an endocrinology department in Xi'an, China. Each patient gave 9 to 10 milliliters of peripheral blood, collected in an EDTA anticoagulant tube. Ficoll Paque Plus density gradient separation was used to isolate PBMCs, and no additional T cell sorting was done. An Agilent 2100 Bioanalyzer and agarose gel were used to assess RNA quality, and a NanoDrop 2000 was used to measure RNA concentration.

The sample originates from a study of regulatory T cells in long-lasting Graves disease (dated by TCRdb to the early 2020s). Turning to the overall study: Antithyroid drugs had been taken for less than 3 months by newly diagnosed Graves' disease patients. The study was registered as a clinical trial and conducted in China. This study used TCR sequencing and RNA sequencing of peripheral blood to compare persistent Graves' disease patients against newly diagnosed Graves' disease patients. A total of some 33 samples were covered by TCR sequencing, comprising approximately 13 persistent and around 20 newly diagnosed Graves' disease patients.

V loses 3 bases of germline sequence and J loses 5 bases, and the interval between the two ends is 13 bases. Per the germline V gene, SGHVS is the CDR1 and FQNEAQ is the CDR2. Measured from the cysteine to the phenylalanine, the CDR3 is 14 residues long. Only the CDR3 region is kept as DNA, spanning 42 bases read in frame from base 1. Results and caveats for the whole study, not just this receptor: Only peripheral blood was studied, because thyroid tissue, the primary lesion, was inaccessible. Sequencing and analysis were limited to the TCR beta chain. The authors acknowledged the small sample size as a limitation that may reduce accuracy. More public clonotypes were shared among persistent patients (more than 2,500) than among newly diagnosed patients (966). Lower TCR Shannon entropy and fewer highly expanded clones were observed in persistent Graves' disease patients than in newly diagnosed patients, which suggested clonal expansion. TRBV28, TRBJ1-2 and TRBJ2-5 were preferentially used in persistent disease, while TRBV20-1 and TRBJ2-1 were favored in newly diagnosed disease.

Library method: multiplex PCR. The instrument given in TCRdb is Illumina HiSeq 4000. iRepertoire HTBI primers and Arm-PCR amplification of CDR3 regions were used to construct TCR beta libraries. PCR products were gel purified before sequencing. The published analysis was carried out like this. Gene usage analysis of CDR3 amino acid clonotypes relied on the 62 TRBV and 13 to 15 TRBJ segments identified across samples. COPE and FqMerger were used to merge the filtered high-quality paired reads into contigs. BLAST was used to align contigs to IMGT TRBV, TRBD and TRBJ reference genes, and CDR3 was defined according to IMGT. Any clonotype with a frequency above 0.1% was classified as a highly expanded clone. Repertoire diversity was measured by Shannon entropy, and V-J evenness by the Gini coefficient. A clonotype found in more than one individual was treated as public. Using fastp trimming at Q25 and MiXCR clonotype assembly, TCRdb reanalyzed the public sequencing data and kept in-frame beta chains. One record per CDR3 amino acid sequence lists the most common genes and DNA. The authors' filters were not applied to this entry. Here the sample has some 500,000 distinct CDR3 sequences; roughly 13% occur a single time. Together, the top ten hold roughly a tenth of the sample.

These data also formed part of another study, on T cells in Graves' hyperthyroidism and ophthalmopathy. Looking at the second paper: A patient counted as having stable Graves' hyperthyroidism if no progression to ophthalmopathy occurred over 18 months of follow-up. Hyperthyroidism patients were newly diagnosed, with disease duration under 2 months, and aged 18 to 65 years. The study excluded patients with uncontrolled infections, other autoimmune diseases, pregnancy or lactation. Diagnoses relied on clinical symptoms, serum thyroxine and TRAb, thyroid ultrasound and orbital computed tomography. For the first round of RT-PCR on the TCR CDR3, the HTBI primer set was used together with the Qiagen OneStep RT-PCR kit. Most expanded thyroid clonotypes (frequency above 0.001) were also detected in blood, suggesting blood repertoires may reflect thyroid immune responses. In cross-validation, a model built on a 13 V-J signature told ophthalmopathy apart from stable hyperthyroidism with 85% to 90% sensitivity and roughly 82% specificity, and in testing the same model reached 80%/75%. In validation, the model predicted progression to ophthalmopathy a median of roughly 6.1 months before onset, with 65% to 71% sensitivity and 72.22% specificity. A discovery cohort of about a hundred patients, roughly 43 with Graves' ophthalmopathy and about 58 with stable Graves' hyperthyroidism, was used to find distinguishing TCR V-J signatures. An independent validation cohort of 18 to 20 hyperthyroidism patients and approximately 17 patients who later progressed to ophthalmopathy tested prospective prediction of ophthalmopathy. The approximately 100 discovery patients were randomly split 7:3 into training and test sets. In more than five Graves' hyperthyroidism patients, the study also compared T-cell repertoires from thyroid tissue with T-cell repertoires from blood. Following sampling, methimazole starting at 30 mg daily was given to hyperthyroidism patients, and high-dose intravenous methylprednisolone was given to ophthalmopathy patients. A second multiplex PCR round built the libraries, followed by size selection and purification. Paired-end sequencing of the libraries was performed with 100 bp reads on an Illumina HiSeq2000. Raw data were processed with SOAPnuke, discarding reads with adapters, uncalled bases, mean Phred below 15, or no exact constant-primer or identifier match. High-quality paired reads were merged with COPE v1.2.5, and unique nucleotide sequences were defined as clonotypes. MiTCR v1.1 was used to align clonotypes to the IMGT TRBV, TRBD and TRBJ reference segments. The analysis included only V-J combinations with a frequency above 0.0001, which together covered 99% to 99.2% of the repertoires. A TCS score was defined as the ratio of F50 (clonal expansion) to E x V (chaos), with BLOSUM62-based TCRdist applied between CDR3 peptides within each V-J. Welch's t-statistics and random forest reduced around 510 V-J features to around 14, which were used in a naive Bayes classifier (R e1071). Sample size was not statistically predetermined, and blinding of investigators to group allocation was not performed. The paper describes TCR Vbeta CDR3 sequencing of 120 to 150 peripheral blood samples, made up of some 42 ophthalmopathy patients, around 78 hyperthyroidism patients and around 17 progressor patients.

The clonotype was recovered from a man younger than 45 with Graves disease. Donor details come from another sample of the same person, matched by shared clones. The material sequenced was peripheral blood mononuclear cells (PBMCs), taken at new diagnosis, from a patient treated with antithyroid drugs. This chain joins TRBV7-8 to TRBJ2-5; the D call is possibly TRBD1 or TRBD2, each sharing 7 bases. This receptor has the CDR3 CASSFRGGRETQYF. The nucleotides read TGTGCCAGCAGCTTCAGGGGGGGGAGGGAGACCCAGTACTTC.